The 21 T cell receptor beta chains below come from one sample, sequenced in a study of PD-1 blockade in mismatch repair-deficient tumors. The protocol was immunoSEQ multiplex PCR, while the TCRdb copy is restricted to in-frame clones and leaves out a portion. The sample lists 20,000 to 25,000 clones, roughly 86% occurring once. The material sequenced was peripheral blood, taken 2 weeks after starting pembrolizumab. These receptors all come from an adult with mismatch repair-deficient cancer.

The rearrangement links TRBV5-1 to TRBJ1-1; D is uncertain. Germline V gene sequence: CDR1 SGHRS, CDR2 YFSETQ. Trimming shortened V by 1 base and J by 7 bases, and 14 bases separated the two germline ends. The length of the CDR3 is 14 residues. CDR3 loop: CASSLMRERGEAFF. In DNA, the CDR3 is TGCGCCAGCAGCTTGATGAGGGAACGAGGTGAAGCTTTCTTT.

This clone was observed a handful of times. V usage is TRBV30 and J usage is TRBJ1-5, with TRBD1 identical over 8 bases. CDR1 is GTSNPN and CDR2 is SVGIG in the germline V gene (reference sequence). CDR3 length equals 16 residues. Trimming at V came to 1 base and at J to 2 bases, leaving 7 bases not matched to a gene. The CDR3 sequence is CAWSARTGRGNQPQHF. Written as DNA, the CDR3 is TGTGCCTGGAGTGCCCGGACAGGGAGAGGCAATCAGCCCCAGCATTTT.

The chain couples TRBV4-1 to TRBJ2-1; 8 bases are shared with TRBD2. V gave up 4 bases and J gave up 5 bases; unmatched junction bases: 7. The CDR3 runs to 15 residues. The germline CDR1 and CDR2 sequences are MGHRA and YSYEKL. The DNA of the CDR3 is TGCGCCAGCAGCCCCCGGGAAGCGGGAGACAATGAGCAGTTCTTC. Amino acid sequence: CASSPREAGDNEQFF.

The chain joins TRBV10-3 to TRBJ2-3; 7 nucleotides agree with TRBD2. J lost 4 bases, V lost 7 bases, and 8 bases had no gene match. The V gene's germline CDR1 is ENHRY and CDR2 SYGVKD. The CDR3 length is 14 residues. The CDR3 region is CAIMGGGPADTQYF. CDR3 bases: TGTGCCATCATGGGGGGAGGGCCCGCAGATACGCAGTATTTT.

V is TRBV4-1 and J is TRBJ2-2; D uncertain. Germline-derived CDR1 and CDR2 are MGHRA and YSYEKL. Trimming shortened V by 1 base and J by 6 bases, and 6 bases separated the two germline ends. The CDR3 has 13 amino acids. As DNA, the CDR3 is TGCGCCAGCAGCCAAGTTAGGGCCGGGGAGCTGTTTTTT. The encoded protein is CASSQVRAGELFF.

The chain is built from TRBV30 and TRBJ2-1, with 8 bases that match TRBD1. Germline loops: CDR1 GTSNPN, CDR2 SVGIG (reference sequence). V lost 3 bases to trimming and J lost 8 bases; unmatched junction nucleotides: 15. This CDR3 has 16 amino acids. The CDR3 nucleotides read TGTGCCTGGAGCGCTCCATGGGACAGGAGTTTCCATGAGCAGTTCTTC. Residues: CAWSAPWDRSFHEQFF. Drawing the rest from reference TRBV30 and TRBJ2-1, the complete variable domain is SQTIHQWPATLVQPVGSPLSLECTVEGTSNPNLYWYRQAAGRGLQLLFYSVGIGQISSEVPQNLSASRPQDRQFILSSKKLLLSDSGFYLCAWSAPWDRSFHEQFFGPGTRLTVL.

The chain uses TRBV7-9 and TRBJ2-3; tentative D call: TRBD2 (5 bases). Germline loops: CDR1 SEHNR, CDR2 FQNEAQ (reference sequence). The V and J ends lost 5 bases and 5 bases respectively, with 20 bases between them. CDR3 length equals 16 residues. This CDR3 reads CASSPGKQRIEDTQYF. The CDR3 region has the DNA TGTGCCAGCAGCCCGGGGAAGCAGCGAATTGAAGATACGCAGTATTTT.

The chain links TRBV12-5 to TRBJ2-7, with TRBD2 as a possible D gene (6 bases). The V gene lost 0 bases and the J gene lost 4 bases, with 16 bases spanning the gap. Germline V gene data show CDR1 as LGHNT and CDR2 as FRNRAP. The CDR3 loop spans 16 amino acids. CDR3 amino acids: CASGLVLGGTLYEQYF. CDR3 bases: TGTGCTAGTGGTTTGGTACTCGGAGGGACTTTGTACGAGCAGTACTTC. Variable domain in full (rest from reference TRBV12-5 and TRBJ2-7): DARVTQTPRHKVTEMGQEVTMRCQPILGHNTVFWYRQTMMQGLELLAYFRNRAPLDDSGMPKDRFSAEMPDATLATLKIQPSEPRDSAVYFCASGLVLGGTLYEQYFGPGTRLTVT.

The chain carries TRBV18 and TRBJ2-7; tentatively, D is TRBD1 or TRBD2 (5 bases each). The germline gives CDR1 KGHSH, CDR2 LQKENI. The length of the CDR3 is 14 residues. The ends were cut back, 3 bases at V and 4 bases at J, with 13 bases in the middle. CDR3 DNA: TGTGCCAGCTCACCTGGGGACCGTCGGTACGAGCAGTACTTC. Translation gives CASSPGDRRYEQYF.

This chain connects TRBV9 to TRBJ2-3, with D unclear. V shed 0 bases and J shed 0 bases, with 11 bases lying between them. CDR3 size: 16 residues. The germline V gene has CDR1 SGDLS and CDR2 YYNGEE. The DNA of the CDR3 is TGTGCCAGCAGCGTAGAGTATAATCCTAGCACAGATACGCAGTATTTT. Residues: CASSVEYNPSTDTQYF.

The chain carries TRBV5-1 and TRBJ2-7; no reliable D call. Germline CDR1 and CDR2: SGHRS and YFSETQ. V gave up 0 bases and J gave up 1 base, with 14 bases separating them. The length of the CDR3 is 16 residues. This CDR3 reads CASSLVGGHQSYEQYF. In DNA form, the CDR3 reads TGCGCCAGCAGCTTGGTGGGCGGCCACCAGTCCTACGAGCAGTACTTC.

This clone was found a few times. The chain joins TRBV27 to TRBJ2-7, with D tentatively TRBD1 or TRBD2 (5 bases each). Germline assignment: CDR1 MNHEY and CDR2 SMNVEV (reference sequence). The CDR3 sequence is 17 residues long. The ends were cut back, 0 bases at V and 0 bases at J, with 15 bases in the middle. The CDR3, as DNA: TGTGCCAGCAGTTTATCCCCAAGGGGCGGAGGCTCCTACGAGCAGTACTTC. Translating gives CASSLSPRGGGSYEQYF.

The chain has TRBV7-9 and TRBJ2-1; 10 nucleotides align to TRBD2. V shed 3 bases, J shed 3 bases, and the junction held 2 bases outside the gene matches. The CDR3 has 15 residues. Germline V lookup: CDR1 SEHNR, CDR2 FQNEAQ (reference sequence). As DNA, the CDR3 is TGTGCCAGCAGCTTCGAGCGGGAGGGCTACAATGAGCAGTTCTTC. Translation: CASSFEREGYNEQFF.

This rearrangement joins TRBV6-5 to TRBJ2-2; tentatively, D is TRBD1 (5 bases). This CDR3 comprises 15 residues. Trimming left V 5 bases short and J 4 bases short, with 14 bases between. The germline gives CDR1 MNHEY, CDR2 SVGAGI. The CDR3 spells CASSPLQGATGELFF. As DNA, the CDR3 is TGTGCCAGCAGTCCCCTTCAGGGTGCCACCGGGGAGCTGTTTTTT.

Here the CDR3 DNA reads TGTGCCAGTAAGGTCCCTGGCGGGAGCAACGAGCAGTACTTC. Protein product: CASKVPGGSNEQYF. J is TRBJ2-7 and V is TRBV19; 7 bases are shared with TRBD2. V trimming: 7 bases; J trimming: 5 bases; junction bases outside the gene matches: 11. The CDR3 spans 14 residues. Germline V gives CDR1 LNHDA, CDR2 SQIVND (reference sequence).

This clone was counted a few times. V gene TRBV21-1 combines with J gene TRBJ2-5; the D call of TRBD2 is as the table states it, not checked on the DNA. TRBV21-1 represents a pseudogene. CDR3 length: 14 residues. This CDR3 reads CASSKGGGRRTQYF. CDR3 DNA sequence: TGTGCCAGCAGCAAGGGCGGTGGGAGGAGGACCCAGTACTTC.

This chain uses TRBV9 with TRBJ1-2; 8 bases are a match to TRBD1. Germline lookup yields CDR1 SGDLS and CDR2 YYNGEE. Trimming took 3 bases from V and 3 from J; bases not matched to a gene: 7. The CDR3 loop spans 15 amino acids. The CDR3 nucleotides are TGTGCCAGCAGCGCCGGTGGACAGGGAGACTATGGCTACACCTTC. It specifies CASSAGGQGDYGYTF.

V gene TRBV7-2 combines with J gene TRBJ2-1; maybe TRBD2 (6 bases). V lost 1 base to trimming and J lost 5 bases, with 12 bases between them. Per the germline V gene, CDR1 is SGHTA and CDR2 is FQGNSA. The CDR3 sequence is 15 residues long. The CDR3 is CASSLVAGSDNEQFF. The CDR3, as DNA: TGTGCCAGCAGCTTAGTCGCCGGGAGTGACAATGAGCAGTTCTTC.

V gene TRBV4-3 combines with J gene TRBJ2-2, with no clear D. Germline V gene sequence: CDR1 LGHNA, CDR2 YSLEER. This CDR3 is 15 amino acids long. Deletions cut 0 bases from V and 7 bases from J, with 12 bases between. The CDR3 DNA reads TGCGCCAGCAGCCAAGAAAACATCTGGGGCGGGGAGCTGTTTTTT. As protein: CASSQENIWGGELFF.

The chain combines TRBV4-2 with TRBJ2-5; 8 bases map to TRBD2. The germline gives CDR1 LGHNA, CDR2 YNFKEQ. The CDR3 extends over 16 amino acids. Germline trimming cut 1 base from V and 3 bases from J; bases unmatched to any gene: 7. The CDR3 spells CASSQVVLAGKETQYF. The CDR3 DNA reads TGTGCCAGCAGCCAAGTAGTTCTAGCGGGCAAAGAGACCCAGTACTTC.

The chain employs TRBV28 and TRBJ2-3, with TRBD1 matching 9 bases. This CDR3 comprises 14 residues. With V trimmed by 7 bases and J by 6 bases, 8 bases remained unmatched. The germline V gene has CDR1 MDHEN and CDR2 SYDVKM. DNA for the CDR3: TGTGCCAGCAACGGACAGGGGAGGTTGGATACGCAGTATTTT. Its protein is CASNGQGRLDTQYF.